One and the same sample provided the 23 T cell receptor beta chains below, sequenced in a study of shared clonotypes between healthy human individuals. The data were produced by immunoSEQ multiplex PCR, yet TCRdb's version contains in-frame clones alone and is incomplete. The data show around 550,000 clones, with approximately 95% seen just once and approximately 0.12% held by the top ten. As defined, naive CD8 cells were CD45RO-negative and positively selected for CCR7, with terminally differentiated effector memory CD45RA+ cells excluded. The source material was naive CD8+ T cells sorted from blood. Receptor source: a woman aged 25 to 39 in good health.

The rearrangement links TRBV27 to TRBJ2-1; 9 bases line up with TRBD1. This CDR3 has 14 amino acids. The ends lost 9 bases at V and 6 bases at J; junction bases unmatched: 9. Germline-derived CDR1 and CDR2 are MNHEY and SMNVEV (reference sequence). The CDR3 region has the DNA TGTGCCAGATCGGGACAGGGAATTGGCAATGAGCAGTTCTTC. It encodes CARSGQGIGNEQFF.

This clone occurred once. The chain couples TRBV5-4 to TRBJ2-2, with a possible D match to TRBD2 (5 bases). This CDR3 region has 15 residues. Deletions cut 0 bases from V and 6 bases from J, with 12 bases between. Germline values: CDR1 SGHNT, CDR2 YYREEE (reference sequence). DNA for the CDR3: TGTGCCAGCAGCTTGGGATTTAGCGCTGCCGGGGAGCTGTTTTTT. Amino acids: CASSLGFSAAGELFF.

This sequence joins TRBV28 and TRBJ2-5, with TRBD2 as a possible D gene (5 bases). The CDR3 covers 12 residues. Per the germline V gene, CDR1 is MDHEN and CDR2 is SYDVKM. V lost 6 bases and J 5 bases, leaving 10 bases between the germline ends. CDR3 sequence: CASSTLGETQYF. The CDR3 DNA sequence: TGTGCCAGCAGCACACTAGGGGAGACCCAGTACTTC.

The rearrangement joins TRBV27 to TRBJ2-4, with D possibly being TRBD2 (5 bases). The CDR3 has 14 amino acids. Deletions cut 3 bases from V and 9 bases from J, with 15 bases between. CDR1 and CDR2 from the germline V gene are MNHEY and SMNVEV (reference sequence). For the CDR3, the DNA is TGTGCCAGCAGTTTCGGGGATGAGTTGGGCATTCAGTACTTC. Translation: CASSFGDELGIQYF.

This sequence joins TRBV15 and TRBJ2-3, with TRBD2 matching over 9 bases. The CDR3 has 22 amino acids. The V and J ends lost 4 bases and 2 bases, in that order; junction bases with no gene match: 25. Germline-derived CDR1 and CDR2 are LNHNV and YYDKDF (reference sequence). The CDR3 coding sequence is TGTGCCACCAGCACAGGCCCAATTTCGACCGGGACTAGCATAGAATTCACAGATACGCAGTATTTT. Protein sequence: CATSTGPISTGTSIEFTDTQYF.

The V gene is TRBV28, the J gene TRBJ1-1; 7 bases are shared with TRBD1. The J segment lost 1 base and the V segment lost 6 bases, leaving 5 bases of the junction unmatched. This CDR3 has 14 residues. Germline V gene data show CDR1 as MDHEN and CDR2 as SYDVKM. This CDR3 is CASSRDSPNTEAFF. The DNA of the CDR3 is TGTGCCAGCAGCCGGGACAGCCCGAACACTGAAGCTTTCTTT.

The chain carries TRBV19 and TRBJ1-5; possibly TRBD1 for D (5 bases). The CDR3 loop spans 13 amino acids. Trimming pared 5 bases from V and 8 bases from J, leaving 13 bases between. Germline assignment: CDR1 LNHDA and CDR2 SQIVND (reference sequence). The CDR3 region has the DNA TGTGCCAGTAGTGTCCAGGGATTGAAGCCCCAGCATTTT. Protein sequence: CASSVQGLKPQHF.

The rearrangement links TRBV4-1 to TRBJ1-5; D is possibly TRBD1 (6 bases). The CDR3 contains 15 residues. The V gene's germline CDR1 is MGHRA and CDR2 YSYEKL. Trimming removed 3 bases from V and 3 bases from J, with 12 bases in between. CDR3 in DNA: TGCGCCAGCAGCCACCCCAGGGGAAACAATCAGCCCCAGCATTTT. Amino acid sequence: CASSHPRGNNQPQHF.

The chain joins TRBV5-4 to TRBJ2-7; 8 nucleotides match TRBD2. The junction had 6 bases not matched to a gene; V was cut back by 10 bases and J by 3 bases. The CDR3 covers 12 residues. Germline CDR1 SGHNT, CDR2 YYREEE (reference sequence). The CDR3 spells CALGGADYEQYF. The DNA of the CDR3 is TGTGCCCTCGGGGGGGCCGACTACGAGCAGTACTTC. The full variable domain, completed using reference TRBV5-4 and TRBJ2-7, is ETGVTQSPTHLIKTRGQQVTLRCSSQSGHNTVSWYQQALGQGPQFIFQYYREEENGRGNFPPRFSGLQFPNYSSELNVNALELDDSALYLCALGGADYEQYFGPGTRLTVT.

The V and J genes are TRBV28 and TRBJ2-4; D may be TRBD1 (5 bases). CDR3 length equals 16 residues. Germline lookup yields CDR1 MDHEN and CDR2 SYDVKM. Trimming shortened V by 6 bases and J by 0 bases, and 15 bases separated the two germline ends. Here the CDR3 reads CASSRGADLAKNIQYF. The DNA for the CDR3 is TGTGCCAGCAGCCGTGGGGCGGACCTAGCCAAAAACATTCAGTACTTC.

This chain links TRBV7-6 with TRBJ2-5; TRBD1 matches 8 bases. V shed 5 bases and J 2 bases; nucleotides not matched to a gene: 7. This CDR3 is 15 amino acids long. Germline lookup yields CDR1 SGHVS and CDR2 FNYEAQ. The CDR3 loop is CASSPPGTGQETQYF. DNA for the CDR3: TGTGCCAGCAGCCCCCCCGGGACAGGACAAGAGACCCAGTACTTC.

The V call is TRBV19, the J call TRBJ1-5; TRBD1 matches 10 bases. The V and J ends lost 5 bases and 5 bases, in that order; junction bases with no gene match: 6. The CDR3 contains 15 residues. Germline values: CDR1 LNHDA, CDR2 SQIVND (reference sequence). As DNA, the CDR3 is TGTGCCAGTAGTGCCACCGGACAGGGGGATCAGCCCCAGCATTTT. This sequence encodes CASSATGQGDQPQHF.

This sequence joins TRBV30 and TRBJ1-2; no clear D. The CDR3 sequence is 13 residues long. From germline, CDR1 is GTSNPN and CDR2 SVGIG (reference sequence). Trimming cost V 0 bases and J 4 bases, with 9 bases left between them. CDR3 residues: CAWSVIGTYGYTF. CDR3 coding DNA: TGTGCCTGGAGTGTAATAGGAACCTATGGCTACACCTTC.

The V gene is TRBV19, the J gene TRBJ1-1; D is uncertain. Trimming stripped 0 bases from V and 4 bases from J, with 12 bases between. The V gene's germline CDR1 is LNHDA and CDR2 SQIVND (reference sequence). The CDR3 length is 15 residues. The CDR3 nucleotides are TGTGCCAGTAGTATAGACCCGGGTGTCGGCACTGAAGCTTTCTTT. Encoded protein: CASSIDPGVGTEAFF.

V usage is TRBV27 and J usage is TRBJ1-3; D unresolved. The CDR3 runs 14 residues. CDR1 is MNHEY, CDR2 SMNVEV, per germline (reference sequence). The germline V and J ends were trimmed by 5 bases and 0 bases, with 8 bases remaining between them. CDR3 in amino acids: CASSQFPSGNTIYF. CDR3 nucleotides: TGTGCCAGCAGTCAGTTCCCCTCTGGAAACACCATATATTTT.

The chain employs TRBV29-1 and TRBJ2-7; D not certain. From germline, CDR1 is SQVTM and CDR2 ANQGSEA. The CDR3 has 12 residues. The V gene lost 3 bases and the J gene lost 5 bases, with 11 bases spanning the gap. CDR3 in DNA: TGCAGCGTTGAGGTTCACAAGAACGAGCAGTACTTC. Amino acids: CSVEVHKNEQYF.

The J gene is TRBJ2-7, the V gene TRBV19, with 8 bases identical to TRBD2. The germline V gene encodes CDR1 LNHDA and CDR2 SQIVND (reference sequence). V was pared by 5 bases and J by 5 bases, with 8 bases of the junction left unmatched. The CDR3 is 14 residues long. This CDR3 reads CASSSGGTLDEQYF. DNA of the CDR3: TGTGCCAGTAGTTCGGGAGGGACGCTGGACGAGCAGTACTTC. The full variable domain, completed using reference TRBV19 and TRBJ2-7, is DGGITQSPKYLFRKEGQNVTLSCEQNLNHDAMYWYRQDPGQGLRLIYYSQIVNDFQKGDIAEGYSVSREKKESFPLTVTSAQKNPTAFYLCASSSGGTLDEQYFGPGTRLTVT.

The chain recombines TRBV27 with TRBJ1-1, with D possibly being TRBD1 (5 bases). V was pared by 6 bases and J by 5 bases, with 13 bases between. The CDR3 runs 13 residues. Per the germline V gene, CDR1 is MNHEY and CDR2 is SMNVEV (reference sequence). The CDR3 DNA is TGTGCCAGCAGACAGGACAAGTCGACTGAAGCTTTCTTT. Translation gives CASRQDKSTEAFF.

The rearrangement joins TRBV29-1 to TRBJ2-7; TRBD2 matches at 9 bases. The germline CDR1 and CDR2 sequences are SQVTM and ANQGSEA. This CDR3 region has 12 residues. Unmatched junction bases numbered 7, after V lost 6 bases and J lost 7 bases. The CDR3 here is CSVVSGSGEQYF. Written as DNA, the CDR3 is TGCAGCGTAGTTAGCGGGAGCGGGGAGCAGTACTTC.

The chain recombines TRBV27 with TRBJ2-7; no clear D. The V gene lost 2 bases and the J gene lost 1 base, with 18 bases spanning the gap. There are 17 residues in the CDR3. The germline gives CDR1 MNHEY, CDR2 SMNVEV (reference sequence). CDR3 sequence: CASSLGGRVFDSYEQYF. CDR3 sequence (DNA): TGTGCCAGCAGTTTAGGCGGTAGGGTCTTCGATTCCTACGAGCAGTACTTC.

The chain employs TRBV19 and TRBJ2-7; 10 bases are shared with TRBD2. V shed 3 bases and J 4 bases; nucleotides not matched to a gene: 6. Per the germline V gene, CDR1 is LNHDA and CDR2 is SQIVND (reference sequence). The CDR3 contains 15 residues. CDR3 nucleotides: TGTGCCAGTAGTATTTCGCTAGCGGGAGAGTACGAGCAGTACTTC. It translates to CASSISLAGEYEQYF.

The chain uses TRBV19 and TRBJ2-2; TRBD2 is a possible D gene (6 bases). Per the germline V gene, CDR1 is LNHDA and CDR2 is SQIVND (reference sequence). V lost 7 bases and J 0 bases, leaving 9 bases between the germline ends. This CDR3 contains 14 residues. The CDR3 sequence: CASTLAANTGELFF. The DNA for the CDR3 is TGTGCCAGTACATTAGCGGCGAACACCGGGGAGCTGTTTTTT.

The V call is TRBV10-3, the J call TRBJ1-1, with D unresolved. The germline gives CDR1 ENHRY, CDR2 SYGVKD. The CDR3 contains 13 residues. Trimming took 11 bases from V and 0 from J, leaving 13 bases between them. CDR3 in amino acids: CAARITVNTEAFF. For the CDR3, the DNA is TGTGCCGCGCGGATCACGGTGAACACTGAAGCTTTCTTT.